One sample yielded the 5 T cell receptor beta chains listed below, sequenced in a study of CD8 T cells in Susac syndrome. It was with random hexamers that roughly 0.45 to 1 ug RNA was reverse transcribed. From the immunoSEQ multiplex PCR reads, TCRdb called clonotypes with MiXCR, one entry per CDR3 protein. The sample carries about 94,000 distinct CDR3 sequences, 85% to 95% recorded once. The sequencing input was CD4+ T cells from PBMCs. All receptors derive from a human donor with Susac syndrome.

The CDR3 region has the DNA TGTGCCAGCCAGGACACGGTGGGGCTCCACTTT. It translates to CASQDTVGLHF. The V and J genes are TRBV25-1 and TRBJ1-6, with D tentatively TRBD1 (5 bases). Germline CDR1 is MGHDK and CDR2 is SYGVNS. Trimming pared 8 bases from V and 16 bases from J, leaving 15 bases between. This CDR3 region has 11 residues.

V and J are TRBV3-1 and TRBJ2-1; the match to TRBD2 covers 8 bases. The CDR3 consists of 16 residues. V shed 3 bases and J 8 bases; nucleotides not matched to a gene: 12. From germline, CDR1 is LGHDT and CDR2 YNNKEL (reference sequence). CDR3 loop: CASSHPPGGGPDEQFF. The CDR3 nucleotides are TGTGCCAGCAGCCACCCTCCGGGGGGGGGCCCCGATGAGCAGTTCTTC.

The rearrangement links TRBV11-2 to TRBJ2-7, with TRBD2 identical over 8 bases. V lost 1 base to trimming and J lost 5 bases; unmatched junction nucleotides: 1. CDR3 length: 13 amino acids. Germline V lookup: CDR1 SGHAT, CDR2 FQNNGV. DNA for the CDR3: TGTGCCAGCAGCTTAGTCGGGAGGGACGAGCAGTACTTC. It specifies CASSLVGRDEQYF. Full variable domain (remainder filled in from reference TRBV11-2 and TRBJ2-7): EAGVAQSPRYKIIEKRQSVAFWCNPISGHATLYWYQQILGQGPKLLIQFQNNGVVDDSQLPKDRFSAERLKGVDSTLKIQPAKLEDSAVYLCASSLVGRDEQYFGPGTRLTVT.

The rearrangement uses TRBV12-3 or TRBV12-4 and TRBJ1-1; 10 nucleotides line up with TRBD1. V shed 5 bases, J shed 8 bases, and the junction held 14 bases outside the gene matches. The CDR3 contains 16 residues. CDR3 residues: CASSLPPGQGRGEAFF. The DNA for the CDR3 is TGTGCCAGCAGTCTCCCCCCGGGACAGGGGAGAGGAGAAGCTTTCTTT.

V gene TRBV5-1 combines with J gene TRBJ2-7; D perhaps matches TRBD1 (6 bases). The CDR3 runs 13 residues. Between the trimmed V and J ends, which lost 4 bases and 2 bases, there was a span of 10 bases. Germline values: CDR1 SGHRS, CDR2 YFSETQ. CDR3 loop: CASSGDTAYEQYF. The CDR3 region has the DNA TGCGCCAGCAGCGGGGACACAGCCTACGAGCAGTACTTC.